Listed below are T cell receptor beta chains from one sample, sequenced in a study of blood T cells in healthy people across ages. TCRdb analysed the 5' RACE reads with MiXCR anew, one entry per CDR3 protein. Of approximately 760,000 distinct CDR3 sequences in the sample, 20% to 25% were seen once. The sample also formed part of further work on T cells of mothers and their children.

Sequences were obtained from blood. The receptors here all came from a boy aged 5-17 years in good health. The CDR3 runs from the conserved cysteine through the conserved F or W. Fields, in order: J gene, D gene, clone size, V gene, CDR3 DNA, CDR3 protein. D genes are given only for firm matches. Some rows have no size entry. The others give once, few or many, or a class for an expanded clone.

j_call: TRBJ2-6; d_call: NA; clone_size: NA; v_call: TRBV21-1; cdr3_nt: TGTGCCAGCAGCAAAGGGGCCAAATTGGGGGCCAACGTCCTGACTTTC; cdr3_aa: CASSKGAKLGANVLTF
j_call: TRBJ2-4; d_call: TRBD2; clone_size: few; v_call: TRBV2; cdr3_nt: TGTGCCAGCAGTGGGGGATTAGCGGGGTTGAGCATTCAGTACTTC; cdr3_aa: CASSGGLAGLSIQYF
j_call: TRBJ2-5; d_call: NA; clone_size: NA; v_call: TRBV13; cdr3_nt: TGTGCCAGCAGCTTATGGCACCACGGTTCCCGTGAGGAGACCCAGTACTTC; cdr3_aa: CASSLWHHGSREETQYF
j_call: TRBJ2-1; d_call: NA; clone_size: many; v_call: TRBV27; cdr3_nt: TGTGCCAGCACCTCCTACAATGAGCAGTTCTTC; cdr3_aa: CASTSYNEQFF
j_call: TRBJ2-5; d_call: NA; clone_size: NA; v_call: TRBV11-2; cdr3_nt: TGTGCCAGCAGCGCCGGCGGAATAGGCGGGAAAGAGACCCAGTACTTC; cdr3_aa: CASSAGGIGGKETQYF
j_call: TRBJ2-1; d_call: NA; clone_size: NA; v_call: TRBV3-1; cdr3_nt: TGTGCCAGCAGCCACCCCGGGGGTACTTACAATGAGCAGTTCTTC; cdr3_aa: CASSHPGGTYNEQFF
j_call: TRBJ2-7; d_call: NA; clone_size: NA; v_call: TRBV7-2; cdr3_nt: TGTGCCAGCAGCTTGGGGGTAGCGAACTACGAGCAGTACTTC; cdr3_aa: CASSLGVANYEQYF
j_call: TRBJ2-5; d_call: NA; clone_size: NA; v_call: TRBV7-9; cdr3_nt: TGTGCCAGCAGCTACTGGGTCATAGATGGCGGAGAGACCCAGTACTTC; cdr3_aa: CASSYWVIDGGETQYF
j_call: TRBJ2-5; d_call: NA; clone_size: NA; v_call: TRBV29-1; cdr3_nt: TGCAGCGTTGGCCCCGGACAGAGGGAGACCCAGTACTTC; cdr3_aa: CSVGPGQRETQYF
j_call: TRBJ1-1; d_call: NA; clone_size: few; v_call: TRBV4-2; cdr3_nt: TGTGCCAGCAGCCCGACGCTCGGGGTTTATGAAGCTTTCTTT; cdr3_aa: CASSPTLGVYEAFF
j_call: TRBJ1-1; d_call: NA; clone_size: few; v_call: TRBV6-5; cdr3_nt: TGTGCCAGCAGTTACTCGATTCTGCCCGTGAACACTGAAGCTTTCTTT; cdr3_aa: CASSYSILPVNTEAFF
j_call: TRBJ1-1; d_call: TRBD1; clone_size: NA; v_call: TRBV10-3; cdr3_nt: TGTGCCATCAGTGAGGGGAGGGGGACAGGGAACACTGAAGCTTTCTTT; cdr3_aa: CAISEGRGTGNTEAFF
j_call: TRBJ2-5; d_call: TRBD2; clone_size: NA; v_call: TRBV11-1; cdr3_nt: TGTGCCAGCAGCCTCGACTCATTTCTAGCGGACCAAGAGACCCAGTACTTC; cdr3_aa: CASSLDSFLADQETQYF
j_call: TRBJ2-1; d_call: NA; clone_size: NA; v_call: TRBV29-1; cdr3_nt: TGCAGCGTTGAAAATGGGTTTAATGAGCAGTTCTTC; cdr3_aa: CSVENGFNEQFF
j_call: TRBJ1-6; d_call: NA; clone_size: few; v_call: TRBV7-9; cdr3_nt: TGTGCCAGCAGCTTTTTACTCCGGCAGGGAGACTCACCCCTCCACTTT; cdr3_aa: CASSFLLRQGDSPLHF
j_call: TRBJ2-1; d_call: NA; clone_size: few; v_call: TRBV29-1; cdr3_nt: TGCAGCGTTGAAGGAGGCGGGGTGGTCCCCGGGAATGAGCAGTTCTTC; cdr3_aa: CSVEGGGVVPGNEQFF
j_call: TRBJ2-1; d_call: NA; clone_size: NA; v_call: TRBV20-1; cdr3_nt: TGCAGTGCTCCGGGCCCCACTACCTACAATGAGCAGTTCTTC; cdr3_aa: CSAPGPTTYNEQFF
j_call: TRBJ1-5; d_call: NA; clone_size: once; v_call: TRBV4-1; cdr3_nt: TGCGCCAGCAGCCAAGTAGGGCCGAATCAGCCCCAGCATTTT; cdr3_aa: CASSQVGPNQPQHF
j_call: TRBJ2-3; d_call: TRBD2; clone_size: few; v_call: TRBV3-1; cdr3_nt: TGTGCCAGCAGCCAAGGGACTAGCAACCCCGGCACAGATACGCAGTATTTT; cdr3_aa: CASSQGTSNPGTDTQYF
j_call: TRBJ2-1; d_call: NA; clone_size: NA; v_call: TRBV20-1; cdr3_nt: TGCAGTGCTAGAGAGCTCAGGACCGAGAGCTCCTACAATGAGCAGTTCTTC; cdr3_aa: CSARELRTESSYNEQFF